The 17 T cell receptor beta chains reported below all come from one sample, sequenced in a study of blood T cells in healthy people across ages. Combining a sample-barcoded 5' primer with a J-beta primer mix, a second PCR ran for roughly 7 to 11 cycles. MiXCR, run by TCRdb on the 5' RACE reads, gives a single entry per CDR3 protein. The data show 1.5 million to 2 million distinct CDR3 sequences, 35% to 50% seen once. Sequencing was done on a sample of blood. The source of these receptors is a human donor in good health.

The DNA of the CDR3 is TGCAGCGTTGAAAGCGCGACAGGGGGCGCGAATGGCTACACCTTC. Protein: CSVESATGGANGYTF. The rearrangement uses TRBV29-1 and TRBJ1-2; TRBD1 agrees at 10 bases. This CDR3 comprises 15 residues. Germline-derived CDR1 and CDR2 are SQVTM and ANQGSEA. V was clipped by 2 bases and J by 6 bases; unmatched bases: 9.

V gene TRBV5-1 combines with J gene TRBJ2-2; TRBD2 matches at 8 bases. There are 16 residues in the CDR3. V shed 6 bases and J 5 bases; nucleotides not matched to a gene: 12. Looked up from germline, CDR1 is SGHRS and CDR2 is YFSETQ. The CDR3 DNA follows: TGCGCCAGCAAATCCGCCAGCGGGGGAAGTACCGGGGAGCTGTTTTTT. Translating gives CASKSASGGSTGELFF.

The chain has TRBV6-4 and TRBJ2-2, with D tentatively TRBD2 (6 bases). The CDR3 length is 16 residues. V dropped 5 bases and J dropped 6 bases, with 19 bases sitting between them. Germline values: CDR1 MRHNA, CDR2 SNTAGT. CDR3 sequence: CASSPTSSHSAGELFF. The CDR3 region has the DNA TGTGCCAGCAGTCCTACTAGCTCACATTCGGCCGGGGAGCTGTTTTTT.

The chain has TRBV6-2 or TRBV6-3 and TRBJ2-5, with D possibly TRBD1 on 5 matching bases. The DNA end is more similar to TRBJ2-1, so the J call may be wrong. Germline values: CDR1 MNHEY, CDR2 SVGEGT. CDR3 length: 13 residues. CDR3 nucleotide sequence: TGTGCCAGCAGGGGGCTCGGACAAGAGACCCAGTTCTTC. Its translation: CASRGLGQETQFF.

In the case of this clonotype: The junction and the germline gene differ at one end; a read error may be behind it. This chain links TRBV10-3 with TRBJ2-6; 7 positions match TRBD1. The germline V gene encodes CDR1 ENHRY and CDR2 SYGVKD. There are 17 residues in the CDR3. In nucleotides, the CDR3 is TGTGCCATCAGTGGGGGACAGCTACACTCTGGGGCCGACGTCCTGACTTTC. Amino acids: CAISGGQLHSGADVLTF.

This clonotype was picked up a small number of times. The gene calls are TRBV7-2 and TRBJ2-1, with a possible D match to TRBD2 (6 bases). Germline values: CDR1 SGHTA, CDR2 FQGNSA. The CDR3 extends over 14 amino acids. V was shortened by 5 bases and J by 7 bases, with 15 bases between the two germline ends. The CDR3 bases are TGTGCCAGCAGCCCGGACTACCTGTCGAATGAGCAGTTCTTC. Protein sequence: CASSPDYLSNEQFF.

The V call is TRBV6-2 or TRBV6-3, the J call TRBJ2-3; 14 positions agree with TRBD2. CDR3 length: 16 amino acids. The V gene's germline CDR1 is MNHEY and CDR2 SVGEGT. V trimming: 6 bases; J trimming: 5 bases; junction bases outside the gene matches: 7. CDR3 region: CASRPGLAGGRDTQYF. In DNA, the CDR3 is TGTGCCAGCAGGCCCGGACTAGCGGGGGGCAGAGATACGCAGTATTTT.

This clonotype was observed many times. The CDR3: CASSLNGPYEQYF. The DNA of the CDR3 is TGTGCCAGCAGCCTTAATGGTCCTTACGAGCAGTACTTC. The chain joins TRBV5-6 to TRBJ2-7; D uncertain. The CDR3 has 13 amino acids. The germline V gene has CDR1 SGHDT and CDR2 YYEEEE. Trimming removed 4 bases at V and 4 bases at J, with 12 bases between.

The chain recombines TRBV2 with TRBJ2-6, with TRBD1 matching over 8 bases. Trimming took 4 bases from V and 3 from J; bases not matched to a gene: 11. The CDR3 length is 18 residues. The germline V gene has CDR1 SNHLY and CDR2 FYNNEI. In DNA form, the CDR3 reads TGTGCCAGCAGTGGTGGGACAGGCCTTAGGATTGGGGCCAACGTCCTGACTTTC. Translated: CASSGGTGLRIGANVLTF. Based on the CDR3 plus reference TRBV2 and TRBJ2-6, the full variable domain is EPEVTQTPSHQVTQMGQEVILRCVPISNHLYFYWYRQILGQKVEFLVSFYNNEISEKSEIFDDQFSVERPDGSNFTLKIRSTKLEDSAMYFCASSGGTGLRIGANVLTFGAGSRLTVL.

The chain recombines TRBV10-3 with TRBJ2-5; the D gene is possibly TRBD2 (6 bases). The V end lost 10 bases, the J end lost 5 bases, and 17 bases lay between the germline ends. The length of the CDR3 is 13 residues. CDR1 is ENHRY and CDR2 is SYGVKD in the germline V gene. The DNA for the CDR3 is TGTGCCAGCAGCGCGGGGTGGGGTGAGACCCAGTACTTC. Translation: CASSAGWGETQYF.

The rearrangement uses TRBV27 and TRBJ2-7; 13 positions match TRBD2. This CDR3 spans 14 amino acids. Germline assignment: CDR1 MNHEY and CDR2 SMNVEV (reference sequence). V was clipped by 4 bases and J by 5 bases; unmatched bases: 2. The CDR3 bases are TGTGCCAGCAGTTGGACTAGCGGGGGCCACGAGCAGTACTTC. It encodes CASSWTSGGHEQYF.

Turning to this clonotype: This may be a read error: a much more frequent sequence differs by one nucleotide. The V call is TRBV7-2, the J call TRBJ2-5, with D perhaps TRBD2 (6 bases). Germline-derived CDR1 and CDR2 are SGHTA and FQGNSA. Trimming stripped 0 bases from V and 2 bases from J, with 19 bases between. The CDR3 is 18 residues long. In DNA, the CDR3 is TGTACCAGCAGCTTAGCGCGGAGGGACGGAGGGTCTCAAGAGACCCAGTACTTC. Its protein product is CTSSLARRDGGSQETQYF.

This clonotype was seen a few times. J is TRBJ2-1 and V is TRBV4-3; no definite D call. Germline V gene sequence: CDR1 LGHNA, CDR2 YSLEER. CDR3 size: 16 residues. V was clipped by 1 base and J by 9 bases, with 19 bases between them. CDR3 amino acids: CASSQGPSSLFGEQFF. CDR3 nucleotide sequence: TGCGCCAGCAGCCAAGGTCCCAGCTCCCTGTTTGGTGAGCAGTTCTTC.

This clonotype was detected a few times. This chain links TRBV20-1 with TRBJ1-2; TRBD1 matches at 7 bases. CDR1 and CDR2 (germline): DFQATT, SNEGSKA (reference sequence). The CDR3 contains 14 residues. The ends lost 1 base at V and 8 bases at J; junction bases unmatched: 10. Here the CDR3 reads CSARASTGRYGYTF. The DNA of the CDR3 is TGCAGTGCTAGAGCCTCGACAGGGAGATACGGCTACACCTTC.

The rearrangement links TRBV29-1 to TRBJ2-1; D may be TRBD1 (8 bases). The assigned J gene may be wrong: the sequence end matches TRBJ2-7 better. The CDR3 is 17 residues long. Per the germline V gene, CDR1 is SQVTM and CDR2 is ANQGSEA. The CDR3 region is CSVVAGLQGGRYNEQYF. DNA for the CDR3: TGCAGCGTTGTGGCAGGGTTACAGGGGGGGCGTTACAATGAGCAGTACTTC.

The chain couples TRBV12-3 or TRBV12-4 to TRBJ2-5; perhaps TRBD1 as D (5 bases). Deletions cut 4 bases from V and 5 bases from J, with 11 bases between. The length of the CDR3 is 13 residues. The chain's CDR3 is CASSSSGPETQYF. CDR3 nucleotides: TGTGCCAGCAGTTCTTCAGGGCCCGAGACCCAGTACTTC.

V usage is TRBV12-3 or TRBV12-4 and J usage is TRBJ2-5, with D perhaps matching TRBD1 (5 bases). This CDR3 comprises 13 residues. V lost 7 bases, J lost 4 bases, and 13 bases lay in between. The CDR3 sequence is CASTGMTRETQYF. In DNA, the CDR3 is TGTGCCAGCACAGGGATGACCCGAGAGACCCAGTACTTC.